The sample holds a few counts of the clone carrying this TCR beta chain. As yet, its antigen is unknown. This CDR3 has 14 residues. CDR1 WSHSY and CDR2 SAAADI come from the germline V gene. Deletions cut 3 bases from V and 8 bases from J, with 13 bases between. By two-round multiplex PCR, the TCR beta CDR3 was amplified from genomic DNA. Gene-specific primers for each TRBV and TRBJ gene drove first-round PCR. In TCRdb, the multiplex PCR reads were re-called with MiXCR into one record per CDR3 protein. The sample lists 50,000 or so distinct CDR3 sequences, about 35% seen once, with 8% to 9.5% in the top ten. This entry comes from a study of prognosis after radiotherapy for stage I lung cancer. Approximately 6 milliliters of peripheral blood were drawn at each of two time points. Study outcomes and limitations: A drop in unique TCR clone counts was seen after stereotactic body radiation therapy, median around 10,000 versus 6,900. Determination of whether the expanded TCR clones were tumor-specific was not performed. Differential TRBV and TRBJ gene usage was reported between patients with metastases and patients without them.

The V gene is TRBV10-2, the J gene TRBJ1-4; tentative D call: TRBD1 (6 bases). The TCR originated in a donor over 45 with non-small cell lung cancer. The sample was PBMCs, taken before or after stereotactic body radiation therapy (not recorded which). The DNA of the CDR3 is TGCGCCAGCAGTGATGTACAGGGAGGGGAAAAACTGTTTTTT. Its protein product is CASSDVQGGEKLFF.